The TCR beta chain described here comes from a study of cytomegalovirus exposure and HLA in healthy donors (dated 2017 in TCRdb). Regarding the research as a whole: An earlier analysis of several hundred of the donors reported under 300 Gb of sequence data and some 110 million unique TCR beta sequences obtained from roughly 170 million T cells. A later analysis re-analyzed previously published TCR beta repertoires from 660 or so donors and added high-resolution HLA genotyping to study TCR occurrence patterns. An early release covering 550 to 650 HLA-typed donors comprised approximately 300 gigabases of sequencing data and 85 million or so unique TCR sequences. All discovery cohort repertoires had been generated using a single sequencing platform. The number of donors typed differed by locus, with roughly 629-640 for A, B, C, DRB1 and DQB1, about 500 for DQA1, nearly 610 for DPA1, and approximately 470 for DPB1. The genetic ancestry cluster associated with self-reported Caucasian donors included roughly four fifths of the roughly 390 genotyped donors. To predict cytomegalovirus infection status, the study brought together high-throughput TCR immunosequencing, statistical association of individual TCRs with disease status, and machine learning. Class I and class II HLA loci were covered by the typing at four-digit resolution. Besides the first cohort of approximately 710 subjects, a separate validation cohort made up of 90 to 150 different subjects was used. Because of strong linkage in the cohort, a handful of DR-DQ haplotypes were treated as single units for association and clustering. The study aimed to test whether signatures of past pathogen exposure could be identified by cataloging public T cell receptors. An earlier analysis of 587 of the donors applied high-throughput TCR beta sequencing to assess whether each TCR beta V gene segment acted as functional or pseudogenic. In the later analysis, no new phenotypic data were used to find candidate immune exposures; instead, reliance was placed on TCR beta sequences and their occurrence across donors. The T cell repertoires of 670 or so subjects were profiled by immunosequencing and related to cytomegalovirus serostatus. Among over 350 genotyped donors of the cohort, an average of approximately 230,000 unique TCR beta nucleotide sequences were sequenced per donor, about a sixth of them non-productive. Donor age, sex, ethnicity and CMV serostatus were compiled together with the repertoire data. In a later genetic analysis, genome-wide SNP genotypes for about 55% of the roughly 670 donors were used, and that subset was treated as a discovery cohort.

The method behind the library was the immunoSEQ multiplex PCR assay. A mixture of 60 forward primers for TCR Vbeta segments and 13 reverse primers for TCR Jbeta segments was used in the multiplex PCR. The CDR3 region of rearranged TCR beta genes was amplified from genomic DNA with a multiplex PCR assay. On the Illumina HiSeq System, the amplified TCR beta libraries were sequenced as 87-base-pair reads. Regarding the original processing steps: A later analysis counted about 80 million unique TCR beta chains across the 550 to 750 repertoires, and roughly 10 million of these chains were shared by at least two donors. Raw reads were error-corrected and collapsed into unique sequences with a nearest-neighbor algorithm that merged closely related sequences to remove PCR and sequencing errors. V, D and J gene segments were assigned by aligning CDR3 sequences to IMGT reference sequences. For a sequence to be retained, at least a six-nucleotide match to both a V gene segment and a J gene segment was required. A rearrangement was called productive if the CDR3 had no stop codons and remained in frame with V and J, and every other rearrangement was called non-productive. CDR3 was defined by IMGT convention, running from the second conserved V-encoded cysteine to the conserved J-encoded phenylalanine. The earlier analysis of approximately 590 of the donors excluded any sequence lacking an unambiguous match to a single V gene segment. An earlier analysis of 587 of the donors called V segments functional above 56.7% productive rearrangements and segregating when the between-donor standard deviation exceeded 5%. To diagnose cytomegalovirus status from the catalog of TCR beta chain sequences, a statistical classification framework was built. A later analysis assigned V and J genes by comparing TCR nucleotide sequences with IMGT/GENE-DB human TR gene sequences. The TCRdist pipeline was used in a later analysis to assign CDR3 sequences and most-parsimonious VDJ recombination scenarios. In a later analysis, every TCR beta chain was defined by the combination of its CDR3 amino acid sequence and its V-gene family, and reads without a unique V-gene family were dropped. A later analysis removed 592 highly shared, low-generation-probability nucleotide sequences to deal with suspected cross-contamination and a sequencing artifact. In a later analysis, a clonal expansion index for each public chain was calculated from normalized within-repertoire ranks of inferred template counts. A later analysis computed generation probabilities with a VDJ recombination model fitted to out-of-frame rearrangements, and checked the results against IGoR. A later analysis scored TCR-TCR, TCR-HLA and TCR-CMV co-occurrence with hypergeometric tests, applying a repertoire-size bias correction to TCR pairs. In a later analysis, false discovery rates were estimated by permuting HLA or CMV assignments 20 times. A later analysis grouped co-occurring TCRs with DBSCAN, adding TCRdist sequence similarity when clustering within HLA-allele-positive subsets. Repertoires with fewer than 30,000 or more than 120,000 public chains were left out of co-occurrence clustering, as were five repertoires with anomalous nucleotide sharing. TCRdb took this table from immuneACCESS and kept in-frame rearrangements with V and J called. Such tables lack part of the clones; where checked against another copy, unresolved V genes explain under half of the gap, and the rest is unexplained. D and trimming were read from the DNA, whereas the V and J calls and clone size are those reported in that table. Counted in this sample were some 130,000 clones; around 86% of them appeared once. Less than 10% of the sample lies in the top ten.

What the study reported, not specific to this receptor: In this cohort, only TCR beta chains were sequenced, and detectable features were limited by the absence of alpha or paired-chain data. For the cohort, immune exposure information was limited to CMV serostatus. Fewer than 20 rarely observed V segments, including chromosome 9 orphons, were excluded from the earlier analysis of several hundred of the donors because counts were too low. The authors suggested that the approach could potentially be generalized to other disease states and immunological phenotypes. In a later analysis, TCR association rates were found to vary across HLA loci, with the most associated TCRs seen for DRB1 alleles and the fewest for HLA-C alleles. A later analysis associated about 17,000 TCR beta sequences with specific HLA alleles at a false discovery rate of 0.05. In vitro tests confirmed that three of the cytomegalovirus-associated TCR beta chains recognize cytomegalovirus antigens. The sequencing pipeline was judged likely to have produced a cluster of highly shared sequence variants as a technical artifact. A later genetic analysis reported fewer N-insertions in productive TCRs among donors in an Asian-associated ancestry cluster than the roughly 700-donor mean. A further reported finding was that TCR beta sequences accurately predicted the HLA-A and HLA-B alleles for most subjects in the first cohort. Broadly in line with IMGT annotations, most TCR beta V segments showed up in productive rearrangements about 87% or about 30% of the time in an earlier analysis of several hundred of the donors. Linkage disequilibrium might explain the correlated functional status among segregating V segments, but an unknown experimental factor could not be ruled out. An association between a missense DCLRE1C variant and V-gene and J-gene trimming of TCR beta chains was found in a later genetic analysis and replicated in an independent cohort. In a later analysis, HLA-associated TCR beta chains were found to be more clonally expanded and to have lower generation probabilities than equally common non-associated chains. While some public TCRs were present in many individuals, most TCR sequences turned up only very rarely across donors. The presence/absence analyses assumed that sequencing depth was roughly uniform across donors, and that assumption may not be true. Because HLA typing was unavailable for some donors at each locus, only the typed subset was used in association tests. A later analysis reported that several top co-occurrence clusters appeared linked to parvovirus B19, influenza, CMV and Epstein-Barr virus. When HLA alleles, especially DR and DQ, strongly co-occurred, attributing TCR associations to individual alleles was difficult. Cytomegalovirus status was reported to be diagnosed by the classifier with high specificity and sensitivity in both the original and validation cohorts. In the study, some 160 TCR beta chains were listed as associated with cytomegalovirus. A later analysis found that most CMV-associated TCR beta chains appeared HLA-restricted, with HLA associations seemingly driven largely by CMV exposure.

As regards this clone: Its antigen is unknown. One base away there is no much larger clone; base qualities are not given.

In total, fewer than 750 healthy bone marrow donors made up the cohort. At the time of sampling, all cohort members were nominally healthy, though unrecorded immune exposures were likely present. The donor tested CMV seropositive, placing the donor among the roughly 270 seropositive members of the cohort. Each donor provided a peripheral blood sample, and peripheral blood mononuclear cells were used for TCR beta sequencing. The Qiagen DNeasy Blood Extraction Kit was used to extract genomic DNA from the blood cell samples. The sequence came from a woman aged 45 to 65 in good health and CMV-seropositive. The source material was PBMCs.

The CDR3 reads CASPAKGNEKLFF. In nucleotide form, the sequence is TGTGCCAGCCCGGCAAAGGGGAATGAAAAACTGTTTTTT. Recombination connected TRBV7-9 to TRBJ1-4; the best D guess is TRBD1, with 5 bases matching. Including cysteine and phenylalanine, the CDR3 has 13 amino acids. Only CDR3 DNA is held: 39 bases, read in frame from base 1. Trimming at the junction amounts to 8 bases on V and 5 bases on J, and the germline ends lie 12 bases apart. Per the germline V gene (reference sequence), SEHNR is the CDR1 and FQNEAQ is the CDR2.